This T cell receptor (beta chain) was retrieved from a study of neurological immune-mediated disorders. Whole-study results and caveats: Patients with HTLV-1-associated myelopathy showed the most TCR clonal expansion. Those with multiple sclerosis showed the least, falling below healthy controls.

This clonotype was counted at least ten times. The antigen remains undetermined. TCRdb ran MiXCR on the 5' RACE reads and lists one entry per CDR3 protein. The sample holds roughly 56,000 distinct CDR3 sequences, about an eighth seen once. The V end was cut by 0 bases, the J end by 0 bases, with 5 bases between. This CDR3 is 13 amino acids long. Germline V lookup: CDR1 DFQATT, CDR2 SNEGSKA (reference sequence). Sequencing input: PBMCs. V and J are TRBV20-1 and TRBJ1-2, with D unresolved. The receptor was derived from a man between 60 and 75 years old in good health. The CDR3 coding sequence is TGCAGTGCTAGAGACAGAACTAACTATGGCTACACCTTC. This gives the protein CSARDRTNYGYTF.